The sequence of this TCR beta chain was determined in a study of human T cells and chemical hapten exposure. Sample time point: patch test 1, 2 weeks after DPC sensitization. The treatment is: therapeutic diphenylcyclopropenone sensitization with weekly scalp DPC. Trimming stripped 5 bases from V and 6 bases from J, with 7 bases between. The CDR3 is made up of 12 amino acids. The germline gives CDR1 SNHLY, CDR2 FYNNEI. TCRdb reprocessed the RACE reads via MiXCR and lists one record per CDR3 protein. The sample consists of roughly 100,000 distinct CDR3 sequences, more than 9.5% of them appearing once. This clonotype was detected a few times.

The clonotype comes from a woman aged 40 to 49 with alopecia areata. Some clones in this sample may be carry-over from other donors' samples. The sequencing used whole blood, collected in connection with sensitization to the hapten diphenylcyclopropenone (DPC). The rearrangement uses TRBV2 and TRBJ2-2; no clear D gene. DNA of the CDR3: TGTGCCAGCAGTCTAGACGCCGGGGAGCTGTTTTTT. Translation gives CASSLDAGELFF.